The next 5 T cell receptor beta chains were all read from a single sample in a study of blood T cell repertoires in COVID-19. This table comes from immunoSEQ multiplex PCR, and its TCRdb copy is limited to in-frame clones, with some not included. The sample has 290,000 or so clones, 90% to 95% seen once; the top ten hold 2% to 2.5%. Sequencing was performed on peripheral blood. Every receptor here comes from a woman in her thirties with COVID-19, enrolled during active disease.

The CDR3 DNA follows: TGTGCCAGCAGTGACGACTCAGGTACGCGGGCCACAGATACGCAGTATTTT. Translated, it gives CASSDDSGTRATDTQYF. This chain links TRBV27 with TRBJ2-3, with D maybe TRBD2 (5 bases). V lost 5 bases and J lost 2, with 20 bases in between. Germline V gene data show CDR1 as MNHEY and CDR2 as SMNVEV (reference sequence). The CDR3 totals 17 residues.

The chain joins TRBV5-1 to TRBJ2-6; D is perhaps TRBD1 (6 bases). The CDR3 spans 20 residues. Germline V lookup: CDR1 SGHRS, CDR2 YFSETQ. V was pared by 3 bases and J by 1 base, with 23 bases between. The CDR3: CASSSDASGDLLSGANVLTF. In nucleotides, the CDR3 is TGCGCCAGCAGCTCGGACGCCTCAGGGGATCTTTTATCTGGGGCCAACGTCCTGACTTTC.

This clone was observed a single time. V and J are TRBV5-1 and TRBJ2-3, with 15 bases aligning to TRBD2. The germline CDR1 and CDR2 sequences are SGHRS and YFSETQ. CDR3 length: 16 residues. With 4 bases clipped from V and 6 bases from J, the junction kept 6 bases outside the gene matches. The CDR3 nucleotides are TGCGCCAGCAGCCTAGGGACTAGCGGGAGGTATGATACGCAGTATTTT. It encodes CASSLGTSGRYDTQYF.

V gene TRBV24-1 combines with J gene TRBJ2-1, with 13 bases matching TRBD2. CDR3 size: 18 residues. The ends lost 3 bases at V and 3 bases at J; junction bases unmatched: 7. Germline V lookup: CDR1 KGHDR, CDR2 SFDVKD. The CDR3 DNA is TGTGCCACCAGTGATCGCGGACTAGCGGGAGCAAGCTACAATGAGCAGTTCTTC. Its translation is CATSDRGLAGASYNEQFF.

The chain carries TRBV27 and TRBJ1-1; TRBD1 agrees at 7 bases. Trimming cost V 3 bases and J 6 bases; bases outside gene matches: 13. This CDR3 has 16 amino acids. Germline values: CDR1 MNHEY, CDR2 SMNVEV (reference sequence). CDR3 loop: CASSLRTTGIKAEAFF. CDR3 DNA sequence: TGTGCCAGCAGTTTGAGGACGACAGGGATTAAGGCTGAAGCTTTCTTT.